This TCR beta chain was captured by sequencing in a study of HIV-infected children after antiretroviral therapy interruption. Study information: Recorded EBV and CMV exposure existed for most children. Continuous-treatment samples came from weeks 0, 48 and 150.

This sample's treatment: PENTA 11 planned treatment interruption arm or continuous ART arm. At least 5 million viable PBMCs were required per cryopreserved sample. Naive CD4+ CD45RA+ CD45RO- T cells were FACS-sorted from thawed PBMCs. This clonotype showed up many times. A 3' RACE protocol on RNA, with unique molecular identifiers, produced the TCR library. TCRdb reprocessed the 3' RACE reads with MiXCR, giving one entry per CDR3 protein. The sample contains some 41,000 distinct CDR3 sequences, approximately 6.1% of which appear only once. This CDR3 has 13 amino acids. Germline-derived CDR1 and CDR2 are SGHVS and FNYEAQ. V dropped 3 bases and J dropped 1 base, with 5 bases sitting between them.

The receptor was derived from a pool of human donors with HIV. The V and J genes are TRBV7-6 and TRBJ2-3; D is uncertain. Sample: CD45RA+ CD4+ T cells from PBMCs, pooled from several time points, taken from a donor given antiretroviral therapy, either interrupted or continuous. Subset in this sample: naive CD4+ CD45RA+ CD45RO- T cells. The CDR3 region is CASSFRGTDTQYF. The CDR3 bases are TGTGCCAGCAGCTTCCGAGGCACAGATACGCAGTATTTT.